Listed below are T cell receptor beta chains from one sample, sequenced in a study of blood T cell repertoires in COVID-19. The method was immunoSEQ multiplex PCR; TCRdb's version includes in-frame clones alone and lacks a portion of them. The table lists around 380,000 clones, around 87% of them singletons, with 1.3% in the top ten. Specimen: PBMCs or T cells enriched from blood (not recorded which). The receptors originated from a young man who had recovered from COVID-19. Each CDR3 is given with its conserved first and last residue. Fields, in order: J gene, clone size, D gene, V gene, CDR3 protein, CDR3 DNA. The D gene is left open where the match is weak. The size entry is marked missing in some rows and otherwise reads once, few, many or a size class.

J: TRBJ2-1; size: few; D: -; V: TRBV4-3; CDR3: CASSPNLVRSSYNEQFF; DNA: TGCGCCAGCAGCCCAAATTTAGTCCGGAGCTCCTACAATGAGCAGTTCTTC
J: TRBJ1-5; size: -; D: -; V: TRBV21-1; CDR3: CASSKGRGVDGNQPQHF; DNA: TGTGCCAGCAGCAAAGGTCGGGGGGTGGACGGCAATCAGCCCCAGCATTTT
J: TRBJ1-1; size: -; D: TRBD1; V: TRBV30; CDR3: CAWNSGQGYEAFF; DNA: TGTGCCTGGAACTCGGGACAGGGATATGAAGCTTTCTTT
J: TRBJ1-5; size: -; D: -; V: TRBV6-6; CDR3: CASSHGEPNQPQHF; DNA: TGTGCCAGCAGCCACGGGGAGCCCAATCAGCCCCAGCATTTT
J: TRBJ1-4; size: -; D: -; V: TRBV18; CDR3: CASSPPSRAGEKLFF; DNA: TGTGCCAGCTCACCACCCTCCAGGGCAGGCGAAAAACTGTTTTTT
J: TRBJ2-7; size: -; D: TRBD1; V: TRBV19; CDR3: CASSISGQGLYEQYF; DNA: TGTGCCAGTAGTATCTCCGGACAGGGTTTGTACGAGCAGTACTTC
J: TRBJ2-1; size: -; D: -; V: TRBV5-1; CDR3: CASSPEQGKNEQFF; DNA: TGCGCCAGCAGCCCCGAACAGGGAAAGAATGAGCAGTTCTTC
J: TRBJ2-1; size: -; D: -; V: TRBV3-1/TRBV3-2; CDR3: CASSSTGLSSYNEQFF; DNA: TGTGCCAGCAGCTCGACAGGCTTAAGCTCCTACAATGAGCAGTTCTTC
J: TRBJ1-2; size: -; D: TRBD1; V: TRBV9; CDR3: CASSASGTGALRGGYTF; DNA: TGTGCCAGCAGCGCGTCCGGGACAGGGGCCCTTCGTGGTGGCTACACCTTC
J: TRBJ2-3; size: few; D: -; V: TRBV7-2; CDR3: CASNNRGTDTQYF; DNA: TGTGCCAGCAACAATCGGGGCACAGATACGCAGTATTTT
J: TRBJ2-7; size: -; D: TRBD1; V: TRBV7-6; CDR3: CASSSPGTGDDEQYF; DNA: TGTGCCAGCAGCTCACCCGGGACAGGGGATGACGAGCAGTACTTC
J: TRBJ2-2; size: -; D: -; V: TRBV7-3; CDR3: CASSLIQGTGELFF; DNA: TGTGCCAGCAGCTTAATTCAGGGCACCGGGGAGCTGTTTTTT
J: TRBJ2-7; size: -; D: -; V: TRBV10-3; CDR3: CAISLGGNSYEQYF; DNA: TGTGCCATTTCCCTGGGGGGTAACTCCTACGAGCAGTACTTC
J: TRBJ2-5; size: -; D: -; V: TRBV7-2; CDR3: CASSLVQGGKMDQYF; DNA: TGTGCCAGCAGCTTAGTACAGGGGGGGAAAATGGACCAGTACTTC
J: TRBJ2-2; size: -; D: -; V: TRBV6-4; CDR3: CASSEWLAGTGELFF; DNA: TGTGCCAGCAGTGAATGGCTAGCAGGTACCGGGGAGCTGTTTTTT
J: TRBJ2-1; size: -; D: TRBD2; V: TRBV5-4; CDR3: CASSRTSGNNEQFF; DNA: TGTGCCAGCAGCAGGACTAGCGGGAACAATGAGCAGTTCTTC
J: TRBJ2-7; size: -; D: TRBD1; V: TRBV19; CDR3: CASSPRQGSYEQYF; DNA: TGTGCCAGTAGTCCCAGACAGGGCTCCTACGAGCAGTACTTC
J: TRBJ1-4; size: -; D: -; V: TRBV5-1; CDR3: CASSPHADTGHTEKLFF; DNA: TGCGCCAGCAGCCCACACGCCGACACAGGGCACACTGAAAAACTGTTTTTT
J: TRBJ2-1; size: -; D: TRBD2; V: TRBV18; CDR3: CASSPGTSGTGQFF; DNA: TGTGCCAGCTCACCCGGGACTAGCGGCACAGGGCAGTTCTTC
J: TRBJ1-1; size: -; D: -; V: TRBV7-9; CDR3: CAGGNTEAFF; DNA: TGTGCAGGGGGGAACACTGAAGCTTTCTTT
J: TRBJ1-5; size: -; D: TRBD1; V: TRBV10-3; CDR3: CAIATGGGNQPQHF; DNA: TGTGCCATCGCTACAGGGGGGGGTAATCAGCCCCAGCATTTT
J: TRBJ2-2; size: -; D: TRBD2; V: TRBV7-2; CDR3: CASIRARGTNTGELFF; DNA: TGTGCCAGCATACGGGCGCGGGGGACGAACACCGGGGAGCTGTTTTTT
J: TRBJ2-7; size: -; D: TRBD2; V: TRBV14; CDR3: CASSQDLTSGATLYEQYF; DNA: TGTGCCAGCAGCCAAGATCTGACTAGCGGGGCGACACTCTACGAGCAGTACTTC
J: TRBJ2-5; size: -; D: -; V: TRBV4-1; CDR3: CASSQAMSDILYQETQYF; DNA: TGCGCCAGCAGCCAAGCTATGAGTGATATCCTGTACCAAGAGACCCAGTACTTC
J: TRBJ1-6; size: -; D: TRBD1; V: TRBV5-1; CDR3: CASSLEGAGYSPLHF; DNA: TGCGCCAGCAGCTTGGAGGGGGCAGGATATTCACCCCTCCACTTT
J: TRBJ1-5; size: -; D: TRBD1; V: TRBV5-8; CDR3: CASSWHFGTGKQPQHF; DNA: TGTGCCAGCAGCTGGCATTTCGGGACAGGGAAACAGCCCCAGCATTTT
J: TRBJ1-2; size: -; D: -; V: TRBV9; CDR3: CASSVEGGRAYGYTF; DNA: TGTGCCAGCAGCGTAGAGGGGGGGCGCGCCTATGGCTACACCTTC
J: TRBJ2-3; size: -; D: TRBD2; V: TRBV11-2; CDR3: CASSSGTSGGRNTQYF; DNA: TGTGCCAGCAGCTCGGGGACTAGCGGGGGGAGAAATACGCAGTATTTT
J: TRBJ1-1; size: -; D: -; V: TRBV5-6; CDR3: CASSFGFRDTEAFF; DNA: TGTGCCAGCAGCTTTGGGTTCAGGGACACTGAAGCTTTCTTT
J: TRBJ1-2; size: -; D: TRBD1; V: TRBV15; CDR3: CATSREYRGDYGYTF; DNA: TGTGCCACCAGCAGAGAGTACAGGGGGGATTATGGCTACACCTTC
J: TRBJ1-2; size: -; D: TRBD1; V: TRBV5-6; CDR3: CASSLDTDRAGYGYTF; DNA: TGTGCCAGCAGCTTGGATACCGACAGGGCTGGGTATGGCTACACCTTC
J: TRBJ2-2; size: -; D: -; V: TRBV6-5; CDR3: CASRVKGGTGELFF; DNA: TGTGCCAGCAGGGTGAAGGGAGGAACCGGGGAGCTGTTTTTT
J: TRBJ1-3; size: -; D: -; V: TRBV10-3; CDR3: CAIGGTAGNTIYF; DNA: TGTGCCATCGGCGGGACGGCTGGAAACACCATATATTTT
J: TRBJ1-1; size: -; D: TRBD1; V: TRBV4-2; CDR3: CASSKGQGVITEAFF; DNA: TGTGCCAGCAGCAAAGGACAGGGTGTAATCACTGAAGCTTTCTTT
J: TRBJ1-1; size: -; D: -; V: TRBV7-2; CDR3: CASSLTVGSEAFF; DNA: TGTGCCAGCAGCTTAACTGTGGGCAGCGAAGCTTTCTTT
J: TRBJ2-5; size: -; D: TRBD2; V: TRBV6-5; CDR3: CASTQTSGVKETQYF; DNA: TGTGCCAGCACCCAGACTAGCGGGGTAAAAGAGACCCAGTACTTC
J: TRBJ1-2; size: -; D: TRBD1; V: TRBV5-1; CDR3: CASSGTGQGATNYGYTF; DNA: TGCGCCAGCAGCGGGACGGGACAGGGCGCTACTAACTATGGCTACACCTTC